The present entry profiles one TCR beta chain with its context. This CDR3 is built from 16 residues. V trimming: 4 bases; J trimming: 6 bases; junction bases outside the gene matches: 13. Germline CDR1 and CDR2: SGDLS and YYNGEE. In the original processing: By means of reference gene primer amplification, nucleated cell counts were estimated. TCRdb's table, derived via immunoSEQ multiplex PCR, lists solely in-frame clones and lacks some. V and J calls plus clone size are reproduced from that table; the DNA served to infer D and trimming. The table has 140,000 to 150,000 clones, 80% to 85% seen once. This specimen comes from a study of blood T cell repertoires in COVID-19.

The sequencing input was peripheral blood. The chain is built from TRBV9 and TRBJ1-2; 9 bases line up with TRBD1. The TCR comes from a human donor in a cohort sampled during active COVID-19. The CDR3 here is CASSTRDRVRGNGYTF. The CDR3 region has the DNA TGTGCCAGCAGCACCCGGGACAGGGTGAGGGGCAATGGCTACACCTTC.